This T cell receptor beta chain was recorded in a study of blood T cells in healthy people across ages. Peripheral blood, approximately 10 milliliters per donor, was collected. Isolating PBMCs gave at least 6.5 million of these cells per sample. For the second PCR, which ran for about 7 to 11 cycles, a sample-barcoded 5' primer and a J-beta primer mix were used. TCRdb re-analysed the 5' RACE reads in MiXCR, keeping a single row per CDR3 protein. The sample has over 950,000 distinct CDR3 sequences, roughly two fifths seen once; the top ten hold roughly 13%. Germline V gene sequence: CDR1 SGHTA, CDR2 FQGNSA. This CDR3 comprises 16 residues. The V and J ends lost 4 bases and 2 bases respectively, with 15 bases between them.

The sequencing input was blood. The TCR comes from a man in his late teens or twenties in good health. The gene calls are TRBV7-2 and TRBJ1-5, with D perhaps matching TRBD1 (5 bases). The chain's CDR3 is CASSSRDYLGNQPQHF. As DNA, the CDR3 is TGTGCCAGCAGCTCCCGGGACTACTTAGGCAATCAGCCCCAGCATTTT.